Listed below are T cell receptor beta chains from one sample, sequenced in a study of T cell responses to AZD1222 COVID-19 vaccine. Assay used: immunoSEQ multiplex PCR; TCRdb lists only in-frame clones, some missing. This sample has 120,000 to 150,000 clones, with more than 85% found just once. The sequencing used peripheral blood, collected on day 0 of AZD1222 vaccination. Receptors originate from an adult in good health. CDR3s include the opening cysteine and the closing phenylalanine or tryptophan. D genes are given only for firm matches. Part of the rows lack a size; the others show once, few, many or a class for expanded clones.

.	TRBD2	TRBV7-2	TRBJ2-5	15	CASSPWGGSQETQYF	TGTGCCAGCAGCCCCTGGGGGGGGAGCCAAGAGACCCAGTACTTC
.	.	TRBV7-8	TRBJ1-4	13	CASRSQPNEKLFF	TGTGCCAGCAGATCTCAGCCAAATGAAAAACTGTTTTTT
few	.	TRBV10-3	TRBJ1-3	13	CATHTGSGNTIYF	TGTGCCACCCATACAGGGTCCGGAAACACCATATATTTT
once	.	TRBV28	TRBJ1-4	16	CASSPPGPDIIEKLFF	TGTGCCAGCAGTCCCCCCGGGCCGGATATAATTGAAAAACTGTTTTTT
.	.	TRBV19	TRBJ1-2	18	CASIPGGREYGRNYGYTF	TGTGCCAGCATACCTGGGGGCAGGGAATACGGACGGAACTATGGCTACACCTTC
.	.	TRBV12-3/TRBV12-4	TRBJ2-3	13	CASSFGARDTQYF	TGTGCCAGCAGTTTCGGTGCAAGAGATACGCAGTATTTT
.	TRBD2	TRBV6-2/TRBV6-3	TRBJ2-5	16	CASSRGTSGSLETQYF	TGTGCCAGCAGCCGGGGGACTAGCGGGAGTCTAGAGACCCAGTACTTC
.	.	TRBV28	TRBJ1-1	16	CASSWLFGQRGTEAFF	TGTGCCAGCAGCTGGCTTTTCGGGCAGAGGGGCACTGAAGCTTTCTTT
.	.	TRBV28	TRBJ1-5	12	CAIHEGNQPQHF	TGTGCCATTCATGAGGGGAATCAGCCCCAGCATTTT
.	.	TRBV2	TRBJ2-7	16	CASSSTATGWSYEQYF	TGTGCCAGCAGTTCAACGGCTACAGGGTGGTCCTACGAGCAGTACTTC
many	.	TRBV3-1/TRBV3-2	TRBJ2-7	13	CASSQANSYEQYF	TGTGCCAGCAGCCAAGCGAACTCCTACGAGCAGTACTTC
.	.	TRBV5-5	TRBJ1-4	16	CASSPRDRATNEKLFF	TGTGCCAGCAGCCCCAGGGACCGCGCAACTAATGAAAAACTGTTTTTT
.	.	TRBV9	TRBJ2-2	14	CASSALRETGELFF	TGTGCCAGCAGCGCCTTACGGGAAACCGGGGAGCTGTTTTTT
once	.	TRBV18	TRBJ2-3	13	CASSPRETDTQYF	TGTGCCAGCTCACCCAGGGAAACAGATACGCAGTATTTT
.	.	TRBV12-3/TRBV12-4	TRBJ1-2	13	CASSLGQALSHTF	TGTGCCAGCAGTTTGGGGCAGGCACTATCCCACACCTTC
.	.	TRBV29-1	TRBJ1-2	12	CSGGQRVGGYTF	TGCAGCGGTGGACAGAGGGTGGGTGGCTACACCTTC
.	TRBD1	TRBV18	TRBJ2-7	15	CASSPQGQAPYEQYF	TGTGCCAGCTCACCACAGGGACAGGCACCCTACGAGCAGTACTTC
.	TRBD2	TRBV29-1	TRBJ2-1	14	CSVEGGAGGNEQFF	TGCAGCGTTGAAGGGGGCGCGGGAGGTAATGAGCAGTTCTTC
.	TRBD1	TRBV30	TRBJ1-2	12	CALRPRGYGYTF	TGTGCCCTCCGACCCAGGGGGTATGGCTACACCTTC
.	.	TRBV6-5	TRBJ1-1	16	CASSYRARAGNTEAFF	TGTGCCAGCAGTTACCGGGCACGAGCTGGTAACACTGAAGCTTTCTTT
.	.	TRBV18	TRBJ1-1	14	CASSPAGGNTEAFF	TGTGCCAGCTCACCGGCGGGGGGAAACACTGAAGCTTTCTTT
few	TRBD2	TRBV2	TRBJ2-1	14	CAILGLAGSSEQFF	TGTGCCATCCTGGGACTAGCGGGATCGAGTGAGCAGTTCTTC
once	TRBD2	TRBV18	TRBJ2-1	16	CASSPVAGGPLNEQFF	TGTGCCAGCTCACCAGTAGCGGGAGGGCCTCTTAATGAGCAGTTCTTC
.	.	TRBV7-8	TRBJ1-4	15	CASSLSRAPNEKLFF	TGTGCCAGCAGCTTGTCCAGGGCACCTAATGAAAAACTGTTTTTT
few	.	TRBV28	TRBJ2-3	14	CASSFTGEADTQYF	TGTGCCAGCAGTTTCACAGGGGAGGCAGATACGCAGTATTTT
.	.	TRBV11-2	TRBJ1-1	13	CASSQMSVTEAFF	TGTGCCAGCAGCCAGATGAGCGTCACTGAAGCTTTCTTT
.	TRBD1	TRBV19	TRBJ1-1	16	CASSTPGQGTNTEAFF	TGTGCCAGTAGTACCCCGGGACAGGGCACCAACACTGAAGCTTTCTTT
once	TRBD1	TRBV4-3	TRBJ1-2	15	CASSPPGQGFYGYTF	TGCGCCAGCAGCCCACCGGGACAGGGATTTTATGGCTACACCTTC
.	.	TRBV15	TRBJ1-2	13	CATSSRFGYGYTF	TGTGCCACCAGCAGCCGTTTCGGCTATGGCTACACCTTC
.	TRBD2	TRBV11-2	TRBJ2-7	15	CASSPTGGLPYEQYF	TGTGCCAGCAGCCCAACGGGGGGATTACCCTACGAGCAGTACTTC
.	TRBD2	TRBV5-6	TRBJ2-2	16	CASTYLLAGATGELFF	TGTGCCAGCACGTACCTTTTGGCGGGAGCCACCGGGGAGCTGTTTTTT
.	.	TRBV4-2	TRBJ1-5	15	CASSQEKGLDQPQHF	TGTGCCAGCAGCCAAGAGAAGGGCCTGGATCAGCCCCAGCATTTT
.	TRBD2	TRBV4-1	TRBJ2-1	21	CASSQDPPGLRWEVDVNEQFF	TGCGCCAGCAGCCAAGATCCTCCGGGACTAAGATGGGAGGTAGATGTCAATGAGCAGTTCTTC
.	.	TRBV27	TRBJ2-7	14	CASRRETDSYEQYF	TGTGCCAGCCGACGGGAGACGGACTCCTACGAGCAGTACTTC
.	TRBD1	TRBV27	TRBJ2-7	15	CASRYGGQGFKEQYF	TGTGCCAGCAGATACGGAGGACAGGGTTTTAAGGAGCAGTACTTC
.	TRBD1	TRBV5-1	TRBJ1-1	15	CASSLRQGEGTEAFF	TGCGCCAGCAGCTTGAGGCAGGGGGAAGGAACTGAAGCTTTCTTT
.	.	TRBV6-5	TRBJ1-5	13	CASRETVQRPQHF	TGTGCCAGCAGGGAGACTGTGCAGAGGCCCCAGCATTTT
.	.	TRBV2	TRBJ1-5	17	CASSEVRTYSSNQPQHF	TGTGCCAGCAGTGAGGTGAGGACCTACAGTAGCAATCAGCCCCAGCATTTT
.	.	TRBV11-3	TRBJ1-1	14	CASSPGRGNTEAFF	TGTGCCAGCAGCCCGGGGAGGGGCAACACTGAAGCTTTCTTT
.	.	TRBV18	TRBJ2-7	14	CASFSADSLFEQYF	TGTGCCAGTTTTTCGGCGGACAGCCTATTCGAGCAGTACTTC
.	.	TRBV30	TRBJ2-5	14	CAWSVLPGEETQYF	TGTGCCTGGAGTGTATTACCCGGGGAAGAGACCCAGTACTTC